These 18 T cell receptor beta chains were all obtained from the same sample, sequenced in a study of blood T cell repertoires in COVID-19. Sequenced by immunoSEQ multiplex PCR; TCRdb stores in-frame clones only, minus some. The table lists 200,000 or so clones, around 81% of them singletons, with around 2% in the top ten. Sequencing was done on a sample of peripheral blood. These receptor sequences come from a woman aged 55-69 years with acute or convalescent COVID-19.

The chain carries TRBV3-1 (or the pseudogene TRBV3-2) and TRBJ2-7; perhaps TRBD2 as D (6 bases). Germline CDR1 and CDR2: LGHDT and YNNKEL (reference sequence). V lost 4 bases to trimming and J lost 2 bases, with 15 bases between them. The CDR3 is 15 amino acids. CDR3 amino acids: CASSRRGKVPYEQYF. DNA of the CDR3: TGTGCCAGCAGCCGTCGGGGGAAGGTTCCCTACGAGCAGTACTTC.

The chain carries TRBV6-5 and TRBJ1-2, with D perhaps TRBD1 (5 bases). CDR1 and CDR2 from the germline V gene are MNHEY and SVGAGI. This CDR3 comprises 13 residues. Between the trimmed V and J ends, which lost 6 bases and 1 base, there was a span of 9 bases. DNA for the CDR3: TGTGCCAGCAGCGGCAGGGTTAACTATGGCTACACCTTC. Its protein product is CASSGRVNYGYTF.

This rearrangement joins TRBV12-3 or TRBV12-4 to TRBJ2-3, with TRBD1 matching 7 bases. V shed 6 bases, J shed 4 bases, and the junction held 4 bases outside the gene matches. This CDR3 is built from 13 residues. The CDR3 here is CASRQGTSDTQYF. The DNA of the CDR3 is TGTGCCAGCAGACAGGGGACGTCAGATACGCAGTATTTT.

This chain links TRBV7-2 with TRBJ1-2; D unresolved. Trimming shortened V by 5 bases and J by 2 bases, and 12 bases separated the two germline ends. The CDR3 is 14 residues long. Germline V gives CDR1 SGHTA, CDR2 FQGNSA. This CDR3 is CASSPTRLNYGYTF. CDR3 nucleotide sequence: TGTGCCAGCAGCCCCACCAGGTTAAACTATGGCTACACCTTC.

The DNA of the CDR3 is TGTGCCAGCAGCCCAAATCGAGGGACTAGCAAGGAGACCCAGTACTTC. Translating it yields CASSPNRGTSKETQYF. This rearrangement joins TRBV9 to TRBJ2-5, with 9 bases lining up with TRBD2. The CDR3 totals 16 residues. The V segment lost 4 bases and the J segment 5 bases; nucleotides outside the gene matches: 12. Germline V gives CDR1 SGDLS, CDR2 YYNGEE.

The chain combines TRBV6-5 with TRBJ1-4; D perhaps matches TRBD1 (6 bases). The ends were cut back, 4 bases at V and 4 bases at J, with 10 bases in the middle. This CDR3 comprises 14 residues. From germline, CDR1 is MNHEY and CDR2 SVGAGI. The CDR3 region is CASSLQGNNEKLFF. CDR3 coding DNA: TGTGCCAGCAGTTTACAGGGTAATAATGAAAAACTGTTTTTT.

The genes are TRBV9 and TRBJ2-1, with D uncertain. Germline V lookup: CDR1 SGDLS, CDR2 YYNGEE. The CDR3 is made up of 15 amino acids. The V end was cut by 2 bases, the J end by 0 bases, with 9 bases between. The CDR3, as DNA: TGTGCCAGCAGCGTGAACTCACTCTCCTACAATGAGCAGTTCTTC. Translation: CASSVNSLSYNEQFF.

The J gene is TRBJ2-3, the V gene TRBV2; 10 bases map to TRBD1. CDR1 and CDR2 from the germline V gene are SNHLY and FYNNEI. J was trimmed by 4 bases and V by 9 bases; bases with no gene match: 10. The CDR3 is 15 amino acids. The CDR3 nucleotides read TGTGCCAGTCAACGGGACAGGGGCCGATCAGATACGCAGTATTTT. It encodes CASQRDRGRSDTQYF.

The chain carries TRBV6-5 and TRBJ1-2, with no clear D. Per the germline V gene, CDR1 is MNHEY and CDR2 is SVGAGI. The V and J ends lost 6 bases and 5 bases respectively, with 19 bases between them. This CDR3 has 15 amino acids. The CDR3 here is CASSLQPEASYGYTF. The DNA of the CDR3 is TGTGCCAGCAGCTTACAGCCGGAAGCCTCTTATGGCTACACCTTC.

This clone has a handful of counts. The chain recombines TRBV2 with TRBJ2-7; D unresolved. V was clipped by 7 bases and J by 3 bases, with 7 bases between them. CDR1 and CDR2 (germline): SNHLY, FYNNEI. The CDR3 consists of 11 residues. Here the CDR3 reads CASTASYEQYF. For the CDR3, the DNA is TGTGCCAGCACCGCTAGCTACGAGCAGTACTTC.

This rearrangement joins TRBV30 to TRBJ2-2; 7 positions match TRBD2. Germline CDR1 is GTSNPN and CDR2 is SVGIG (reference sequence). This CDR3 contains 14 residues. V lost 4 bases and J lost 0; bases outside the gene matches: 2. The CDR3 protein is CAWTSGTNTGELFF. The CDR3 nucleotides read TGTGCCTGGACGAGCGGGACGAACACCGGGGAGCTGTTTTTT.

The chain uses TRBV7-2 and TRBJ2-4, with D possibly TRBD2 on 6 matching bases. Germline assignment: CDR1 SGHTA and CDR2 FQGNSA. The CDR3 runs to 14 residues. V dropped 7 bases and J dropped 8 bases, with 18 bases sitting between them. In DNA, the CDR3 is TGTGCCAGCATCTCAAATCCCGGGAGTTACATTCAGTACTTC. This gives the protein CASISNPGSYIQYF. Together with reference TRBV7-2 and TRBJ2-4, the CDR3 gives the full variable domain: GAGVSQSPSNKVTEKGKDVELRCDPISGHTALYWYRQSLGQGLEFLIYFQGNSAPDKSGLPSDRFSAERTGGSVSTLTIQRTQQEDSAVYLCASISNPGSYIQYFGAGTRLSVL.

The chain is built from TRBV12-3 or TRBV12-4 and TRBJ2-7, with 7 nucleotides matching TRBD1. V trimming: 10 bases; J trimming: 5 bases; junction bases outside the gene matches: 11. This CDR3 has 13 residues. The DNA for the CDR3 is TGTGCCACCGCTATTCGAGGGGGCGACGAGCAGTACTTC. Translating it yields CATAIRGGDEQYF.

The rearrangement joins TRBV7-8 to TRBJ2-1; no firm D call. This CDR3 has 15 residues. With 2 bases removed from V and 6 bases from J, the gap between germline ends came to 14 bases. Germline-derived CDR1 and CDR2 are SGHVS and FQNEAQ. CDR3 in DNA: TGTGCCAGCAGCTTACTGGGCTTTATGGGCAATGAGCAGTTCTTC. Residues: CASSLLGFMGNEQFF.

This clone was observed a single time. The rearrangement joins TRBV14 to TRBJ2-1, with unresolved D. V was trimmed by 4 bases and J by 2 bases, leaving 12 bases between them. Germline V gene sequence: CDR1 SGHDN, CDR2 FVKESK. The CDR3 runs to 15 residues. The CDR3 loop is CASSRALGTYNEQFF. The CDR3 coding sequence is TGTGCCAGCAGCCGGGCCTTAGGTACCTACAATGAGCAGTTCTTC.

For the CDR3, the DNA is TGTGCCAGCAGCTATAATTCAGCGGGGGGCCAAGAGACCCAGTACTTC. It codes for CASSYNSAGGQETQYF. The J gene is TRBJ2-5, the V gene TRBV7-2, with TRBD2 matching over 9 bases. Per the germline V gene, CDR1 is SGHTA and CDR2 is FQGNSA. The CDR3 spans 16 residues. V gave up 4 bases and J gave up 1 base; unmatched junction bases: 7. Supplemented by reference TRBV7-2 and TRBJ2-5, the full variable domain reads GAGVSQSPSNKVTEKGKDVELRCDPISGHTALYWYRQSLGQGLEFLIYFQGNSAPDKSGLPSDRFSAERTGGSVSTLTIQRTQQEDSAVYLCASSYNSAGGQETQYFGPGTRLLVL.

The rearrangement uses TRBV9 and TRBJ1-1, with 7 bases fitting TRBD1. This CDR3 has 14 residues. J was trimmed by 7 bases and V by 3 bases; bases with no gene match: 9. Germline-derived CDR1 and CDR2 are SGDLS and YYNGEE. The chain's CDR3 is CASSAETGPREAFF. CDR3 bases: TGTGCCAGCAGCGCGGAGACAGGGCCCCGTGAAGCTTTCTTT.

CDR3: CASSASGANEQFF. The CDR3 DNA sequence: TGTGCCAGCAGCGCTTCAGGGGCCAATGAGCAGTTCTTC. The V and J genes are TRBV7-3 and TRBJ2-1; D may be TRBD1 (6 bases). This CDR3 region has 13 residues. Per the germline V gene, CDR1 is SGHTA and CDR2 is FQGTGA. The V and J ends lost 5 bases and 6 bases respectively, with 11 bases between them. Full variable domain (remainder filled in from reference TRBV7-3 and TRBJ2-1): GAGVSQTPSNKVTEKGKYVELRCDPISGHTALYWYRQSLGQGPEFLIYFQGTGAADDSGLPNDRFFAVRPEGSVSTLKIQRTERGDSAVYLCASSASGANEQFFGPGTRLTVL.